This T cell receptor beta chain originates from a study of human CD8 memory T cell subsets. Production of TCR beta libraries used UMI-labeled 5' RACE as the method. How the authors handled the data: There were between roughly 2,600 and 20,000 functional CDR3 beta clonotypes held in each TCR beta library. TCRdb reworked the 5' RACE reads into one entry per CDR3 protein, no DNA. TCRdb's processing, not the authors' own work, is the source of the V and J calls. Reported are about 10,000 distinct CDR3 sequences; the ten largest clones contain roughly 21%. Stem-like memory CD8+ T cells (TSTEM) were CCR7+ PD-1- TIGIT-. Study-level findings and limits: Greater diversity in stem-like memory than precursor exhausted T cells was suggested by Chao1 estimates.

With regard to this clonotype: Its antigen remains unknown.

CDR3 length equals 15 residues. The germline CDR1 and CDR2 sequences are MNHEY and SMNVEV (reference sequence). This clonotype was sampled from a human donor in good health. Sequencing was carried out using CD8+ stem-like memory T cells (TSCM and TCM) sorted from PBMCs. Subset indicated: stem-like memory CD8 T cells (TSTEM), CCR7+ PD-1- TIGIT-. The rearrangement joins TRBV27 to TRBJ2-3. CDR3: CASSLTGSKTDTQYF.